A few counts support the clone carrying this TCR beta chain. RNA transcripts gave rise to amplified TCR beta CDR3 regions. HTBI primers were the set used in a first-round RT-PCR of the TCR CDR3. TCRdb processed the multiplex PCR reads anew with MiXCR; each CDR3 protein has one entry. Counted here are about 420,000 distinct CDR3 sequences, around 14% occurring once; the ten biggest clones make up roughly 13%. The study defined stable Graves' hyperthyroidism as no ophthalmopathy progression within 18 months. This sample was included in a study of T cells in Graves' hyperthyroidism and ophthalmopathy. Germline V gene lookup returns CDR1 LGHNA and CDR2 YNFKEQ. The CDR3 runs 17 residues. The V end lost 0 bases, the J end lost 8 bases, and 19 bases lay between the germline ends.

Sample: blood. The genes are TRBV4-2 and TRBJ1-4, with D possibly matching TRBD1 (5 bases). This receptor was identified in a woman under 30 with Graves' hyperthyroidism. The CDR3 DNA sequence: TGTGCCAGCAGCCAAGATCAGGTGGGGGGGACCCTCGAAAAACTGTTTTTT. This translates into CASSQDQVGGTLEKLFF.